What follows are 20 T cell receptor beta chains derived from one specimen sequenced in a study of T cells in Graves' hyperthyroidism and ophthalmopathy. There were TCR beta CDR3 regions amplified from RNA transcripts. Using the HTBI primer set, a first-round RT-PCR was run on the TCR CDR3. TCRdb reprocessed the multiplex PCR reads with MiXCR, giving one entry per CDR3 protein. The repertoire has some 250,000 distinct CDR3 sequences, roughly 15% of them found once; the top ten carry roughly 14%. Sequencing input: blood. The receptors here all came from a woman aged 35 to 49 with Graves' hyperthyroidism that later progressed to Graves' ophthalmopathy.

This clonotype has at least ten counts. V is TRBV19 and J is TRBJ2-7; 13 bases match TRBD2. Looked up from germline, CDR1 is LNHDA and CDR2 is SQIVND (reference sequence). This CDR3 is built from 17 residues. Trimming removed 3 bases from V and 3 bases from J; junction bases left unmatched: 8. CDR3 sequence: CASSIRTSGRSHYEQYF. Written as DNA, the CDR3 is TGTGCCAGTAGTATTCGGACTAGCGGGAGATCTCACTACGAGCAGTACTTC. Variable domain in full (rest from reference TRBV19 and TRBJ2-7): DGGITQSPKYLFRKEGQNVTLSCEQNLNHDAMYWYRQDPGQGLRLIYYSQIVNDFQKGDIAEGYSVSREKKESFPLTVTSAQKNPTAFYLCASSIRTSGRSHYEQYFGPGTRLTVT.

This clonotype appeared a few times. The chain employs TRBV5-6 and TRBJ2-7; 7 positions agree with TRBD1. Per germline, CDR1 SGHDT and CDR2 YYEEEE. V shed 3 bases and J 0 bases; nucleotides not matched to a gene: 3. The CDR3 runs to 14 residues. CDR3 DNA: TGTGCCAGCAGCTCGGGACAGTCCTCCTACGAGCAGTACTTC. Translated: CASSSGQSSYEQYF.

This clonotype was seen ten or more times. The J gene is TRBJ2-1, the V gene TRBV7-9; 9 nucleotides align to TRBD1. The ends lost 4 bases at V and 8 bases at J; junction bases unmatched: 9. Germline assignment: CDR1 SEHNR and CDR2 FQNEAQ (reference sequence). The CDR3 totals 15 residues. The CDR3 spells CASSSGTGWKDEQFF. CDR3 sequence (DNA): TGTGCCAGCAGCTCCGGGACAGGGTGGAAGGATGAGCAGTTCTTC.

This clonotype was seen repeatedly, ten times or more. The CDR3 DNA reads as TGTGCCAGCAGTGCCCTCGGACAGCCGTCCGAGCAGTACTTC. The encoded protein is CASSALGQPSEQYF. The chain carries TRBV2 and TRBJ2-7; perhaps TRBD1 as D (6 bases). The CDR3 loop spans 14 amino acids. Germline loops: CDR1 SNHLY, CDR2 FYNNEI. Trimming cost V 4 bases and J 6 bases, with 16 bases left between them.

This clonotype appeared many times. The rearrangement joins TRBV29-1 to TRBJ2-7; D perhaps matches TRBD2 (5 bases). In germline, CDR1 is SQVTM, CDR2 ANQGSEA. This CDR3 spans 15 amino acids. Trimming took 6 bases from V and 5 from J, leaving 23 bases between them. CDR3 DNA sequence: TGCAGCGTAGAACTACTCGGGAAGGGTCTGGACGAGCAGTACTTC. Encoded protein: CSVELLGKGLDEQYF.

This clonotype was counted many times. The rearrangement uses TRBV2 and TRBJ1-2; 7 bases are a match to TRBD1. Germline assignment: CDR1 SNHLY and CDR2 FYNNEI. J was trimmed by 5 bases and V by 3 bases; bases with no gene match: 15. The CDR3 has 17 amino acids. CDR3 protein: CASSDIYVNRGVYGYTF. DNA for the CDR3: TGTGCCAGCAGTGATATCTACGTCAACAGGGGTGTTTATGGCTACACCTTC. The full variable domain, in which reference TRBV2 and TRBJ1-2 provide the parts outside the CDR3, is EPEVTQTPSHQVTQMGQEVILRCVPISNHLYFYWYRQILGQKVEFLVSFYNNEISEKSEIFDDQFSVERPDGSNFTLKIRSTKLEDSAMYFCASSDIYVNRGVYGYTFGSGTRLTVV.

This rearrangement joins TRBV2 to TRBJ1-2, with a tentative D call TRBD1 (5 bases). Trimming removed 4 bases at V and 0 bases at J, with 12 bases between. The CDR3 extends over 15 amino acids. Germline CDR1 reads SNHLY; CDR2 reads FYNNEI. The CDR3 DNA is TGTGCCAGCAGTGTTGGGGGATCCGCTAACTATGGCTACACCTTC. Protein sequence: CASSVGGSANYGYTF.

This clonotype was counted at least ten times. The DNA of the CDR3 is TGTGCCAGCAGGGAAGGAGCGGGAGTCTACAATGAGCAGTTCTTC. This codes for CASREGAGVYNEQFF. The chain is built from TRBV28 and TRBJ2-1; 8 bases are a match to TRBD2. This CDR3 contains 15 residues. Germline trimming cut 6 bases from V and 3 bases from J; bases unmatched to any gene: 7. In germline, CDR1 is MDHEN, CDR2 SYDVKM.

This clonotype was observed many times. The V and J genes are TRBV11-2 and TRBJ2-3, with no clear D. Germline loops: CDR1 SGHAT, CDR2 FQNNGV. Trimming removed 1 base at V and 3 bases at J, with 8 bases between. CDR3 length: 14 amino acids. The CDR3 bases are TGTGCCAGCAGCTTAGGTCATGGGACAGATACGCAGTATTTT. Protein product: CASSLGHGTDTQYF.

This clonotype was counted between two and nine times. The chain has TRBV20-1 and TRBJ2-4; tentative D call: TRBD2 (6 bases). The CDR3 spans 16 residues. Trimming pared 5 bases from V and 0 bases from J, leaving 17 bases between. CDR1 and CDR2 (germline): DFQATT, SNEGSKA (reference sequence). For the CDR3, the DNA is TGCAGTGCTCCCCCCCGAGCGGGTGGAGCCAAAAACATTCAGTACTTC. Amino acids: CSAPPRAGGAKNIQYF.

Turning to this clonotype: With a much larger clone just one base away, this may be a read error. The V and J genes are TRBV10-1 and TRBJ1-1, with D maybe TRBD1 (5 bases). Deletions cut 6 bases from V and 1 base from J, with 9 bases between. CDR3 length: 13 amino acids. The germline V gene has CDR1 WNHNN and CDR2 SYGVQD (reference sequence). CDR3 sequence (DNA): TGCGCCAGCAGGGACAATGGGAACACTGAAGCTTTCTTT. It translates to CASRDNGNTEAFF.

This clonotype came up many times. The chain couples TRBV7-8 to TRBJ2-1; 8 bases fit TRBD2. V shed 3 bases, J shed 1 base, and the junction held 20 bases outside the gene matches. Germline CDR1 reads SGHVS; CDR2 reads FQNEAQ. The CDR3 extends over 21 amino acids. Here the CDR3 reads CASSFSTGTSDTPGSYNEQFF. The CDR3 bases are TGTGCCAGCAGCTTCTCTACAGGGACTAGTGACACCCCGGGGTCCTACAATGAGCAGTTCTTC.

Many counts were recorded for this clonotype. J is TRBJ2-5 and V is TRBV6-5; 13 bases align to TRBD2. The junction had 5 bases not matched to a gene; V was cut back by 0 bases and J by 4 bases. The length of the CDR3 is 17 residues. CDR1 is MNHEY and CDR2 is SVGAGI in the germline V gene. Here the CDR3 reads CASSYSGLAGVSETQYF. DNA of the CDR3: TGTGCCAGCAGTTACTCCGGACTAGCGGGAGTTTCAGAGACCCAGTACTTC.

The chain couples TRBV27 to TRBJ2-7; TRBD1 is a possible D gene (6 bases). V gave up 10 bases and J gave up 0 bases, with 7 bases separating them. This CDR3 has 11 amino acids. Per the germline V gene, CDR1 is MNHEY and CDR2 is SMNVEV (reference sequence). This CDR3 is CATRGSYEQYF. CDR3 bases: TGTGCCACCAGGGGCTCCTACGAGCAGTACTTC.

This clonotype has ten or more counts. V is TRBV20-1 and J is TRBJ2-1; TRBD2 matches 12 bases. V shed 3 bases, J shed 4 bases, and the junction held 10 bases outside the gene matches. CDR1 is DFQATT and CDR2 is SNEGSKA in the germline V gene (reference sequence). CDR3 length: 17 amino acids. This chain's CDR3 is CSARKYKTSGSYNEQFF. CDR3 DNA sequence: TGCAGTGCTAGGAAATACAAGACTAGCGGGAGTTACAATGAGCAGTTCTTC.

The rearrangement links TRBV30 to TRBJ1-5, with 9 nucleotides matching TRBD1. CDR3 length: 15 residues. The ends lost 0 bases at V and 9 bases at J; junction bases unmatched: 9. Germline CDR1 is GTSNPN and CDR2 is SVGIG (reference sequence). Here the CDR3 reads CAWSVGGQGYLPQHF. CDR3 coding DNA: TGTGCCTGGAGTGTGGGGGGACAGGGATACCTGCCCCAGCATTTT.

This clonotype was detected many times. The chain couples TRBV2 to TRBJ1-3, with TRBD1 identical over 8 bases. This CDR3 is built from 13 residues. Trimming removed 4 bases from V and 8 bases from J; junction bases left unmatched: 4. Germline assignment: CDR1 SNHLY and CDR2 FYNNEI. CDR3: CASSADRVDTIYF. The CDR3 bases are TGTGCCAGCAGTGCGGACAGGGTCGACACCATATATTTT.

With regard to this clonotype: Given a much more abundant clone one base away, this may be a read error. CDR3 DNA sequence: TGCAGTGCTGCTAAAGGGAACACCGGGGATCTGTTTTTT. The encoded protein is CSAAKGNTGDLFF. The genes are TRBV20-1 and TRBJ2-2, with D possibly matching TRBD2 (5 bases). This CDR3 has 13 residues. In germline, CDR1 is DFQATT, CDR2 SNEGSKA (reference sequence).

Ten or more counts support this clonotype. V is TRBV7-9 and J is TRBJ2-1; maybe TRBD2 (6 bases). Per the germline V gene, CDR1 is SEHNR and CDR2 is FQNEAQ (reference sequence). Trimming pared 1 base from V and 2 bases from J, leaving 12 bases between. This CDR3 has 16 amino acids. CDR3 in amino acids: CASSLVRGTPYNEQFF. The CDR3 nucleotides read TGTGCCAGCAGCTTAGTACGCGGGACCCCCTACAATGAGCAGTTCTTC.

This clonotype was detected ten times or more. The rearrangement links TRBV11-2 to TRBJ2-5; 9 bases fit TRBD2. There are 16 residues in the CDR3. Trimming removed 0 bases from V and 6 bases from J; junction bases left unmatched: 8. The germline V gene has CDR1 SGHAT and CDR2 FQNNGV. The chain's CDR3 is CASSLEVAGDFKTQYF. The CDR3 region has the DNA TGTGCCAGCAGCTTAGAGGTAGCGGGAGATTTTAAGACCCAGTACTTC.